Below are 24 T cell receptor beta chains sequenced from a single sample in a study of identical twins. TCRdb analysed the 5' RACE reads with MiXCR anew, one entry per CDR3 protein. The sample records around 480,000 distinct CDR3 sequences, approximately 15% being singletons. These data are also associated with another study on yellow fever vaccine responses in identical twins.

Material for sequencing was CD4+ T cells sorted from blood. The receptor source for this set is a woman aged 18-29 years in good health.

This CDR3 is CATSRATGEQYF. The CDR3 DNA reads as TGTGCCACCAGCAGAGCTACAGGCGAGCAGTACTTC. The chain carries TRBV15 and TRBJ2-7, with TRBD1 as a possible D gene (5 bases). V was cut by 1 base and J by 6 bases, with 7 bases left in between. Looked up from germline, CDR1 is LNHNV and CDR2 is YYDKDF (reference sequence). The length of the CDR3 is 12 residues.

This clonotype was counted a single time. A much bigger clone sits one base away, suggesting this may be a read error. The rearrangement joins TRBV12-3 or TRBV12-4 to TRBJ2-3, with 10 bases identical to TRBD2. This CDR3 has 15 amino acids. Written as DNA, the CDR3 is TGTACCAGCAGTATGAGCGGGAGGGCCGCAGATACGCAGTATTTT. Amino acids: CTSSMSGRAADTQYF.

This clonotype was detected only once. The junction differs from germline at one of its ends, possibly a read error. The chain couples TRBV7-7 to TRBJ2-7; TRBD1 matches at 9 bases. Looked up from germline, CDR1 is SSHAT and CDR2 is FNYEAQ (reference sequence). This CDR3 is 13 amino acids long. The CDR3 bases are TGTGCTAGCAGCGCCAGACAGGGGGGTGAGCAGTACTTC. It translates to CASSARQGGEQYF.

The genes are TRBV3-1 and TRBJ2-2; D remains unclear. In germline, CDR1 is LGHDT, CDR2 YNNKEL (reference sequence). CDR3 length: 14 amino acids. The V end was cut by 2 bases, the J end by 3 bases, with 7 bases between. The CDR3 here is CASSQLSDTGELFF. CDR3 sequence (DNA): TGTGCCAGCAGCCAACTATCGGACACCGGGGAGCTGTTTTTT.

This clonotype was recorded at least ten times. The V gene is TRBV10-3, the J gene TRBJ2-1; D gene unclear. The CDR3 is made up of 14 amino acids. The V gene lost 4 bases and the J gene lost 5 bases, with 12 bases spanning the gap. Germline V gene data show CDR1 as ENHRY and CDR2 as SYGVKD. CDR3: CAISVFISNNEQFF. The CDR3 region has the DNA TGTGCCATCAGTGTATTTATATCGAACAATGAGCAGTTCTTC.

Concerning this clonotype: One end of the junction is discordant with germline, which a read error may explain. The rearrangement links TRBV28 to TRBJ2-7; D is undetermined. The CDR3 has 14 residues. Germline assignment: CDR1 MDHEN and CDR2 SYDVKM. The DNA for the CDR3 is TGTGCCAGCAGTCCCCTTCTCGGGTCCTCCGAGCAGTACTTC. Its protein is CASSPLLGSSEQYF.

V gene TRBV7-9 combines with J gene TRBJ2-5, with TRBD1 matching over 7 bases. Germline-derived CDR1 and CDR2 are SEHNR and FQNEAQ (reference sequence). J gave up 5 bases and V 5 bases, and 8 bases lay outside the gene matches. The CDR3 consists of 14 residues. The CDR3 region has the DNA TGTGCCAGCAGCCCAGACAGGGCAGAGGAGACCCAGTACTTC. Protein: CASSPDRAEETQYF. Drawing the rest from reference TRBV7-9 and TRBJ2-5, the complete variable domain is DTGVSQNPRHKITKRGQNVTFRCDPISEHNRLYWYRQTLGQGPEFLTYFQNEAQLEKSRLLSDRFSAERPKGSFSTLEIQRTEQGDSAMYLCASSPDRAEETQYFGPGTRLLVL.

The chain combines TRBV27 with TRBJ1-3; D remains ambiguous. Germline V CDR1 and CDR2: MNHEY, SMNVEV (reference sequence). Trimming cost V 5 bases and J 0 bases, with 14 bases left between them. The CDR3 sequence is 16 residues long. CDR3 nucleotides: TGTGCCAGCAGTCTCTTTTGGGGTAACTCTGGAAACACCATATATTTT. It is translated as CASSLFWGNSGNTIYF.

The chain employs TRBV30 and TRBJ2-5, with 9 bases fitting TRBD2. The CDR3 runs 15 residues. The V and J ends lost 0 bases and 1 base, in that order; junction bases with no gene match: 3. CDR1 and CDR2 from the germline V gene are GTSNPN and SVGIG (reference sequence). The CDR3, as DNA: TGTGCCTGGAGTGTCGGCGGGGGGGCCCAAGAGACCCAGTACTTC. Protein product: CAWSVGGGAQETQYF. The full variable domain, its missing parts supplied by reference TRBV30 and TRBJ2-5, is SQTIHQWPATLVQPVGSPLSLECTVEGTSNPNLYWYRQAAGRGLQLLFYSVGIGQISSEVPQNLSASRPQDRQFILSSKKLLLSDSGFYLCAWSVGGGAQETQYFGPGTRLLVL.

This sequence joins TRBV9 and TRBJ2-2; TRBD1 or TRBD2 may be the D gene (5 bases each). The V gene's germline CDR1 is SGDLS and CDR2 YYNGEE. V gave up 4 bases and J gave up 6 bases, with 16 bases separating them. The CDR3 runs 15 residues. This CDR3 reads CASSSRDLRPGELFF. CDR3 in DNA: TGTGCCAGCAGCTCCCGGGACCTACGCCCCGGGGAGCTGTTTTTT. The full variable domain, rest sourced from reference TRBV9 and TRBJ2-2, is DSGVTQTPKHLITATGQRVTLRCSPRSGDLSVYWYQQSLDQGLQFLIQYYNGEERAKGNILERFSAQQFPDLHSELNLSSLELGDSALYFCASSSRDLRPGELFFGEGSRLTVL.

This clonotype was seen a handful of times. The J gene is TRBJ2-7, the V gene TRBV6-5, with D tentatively TRBD2 (5 bases). Germline loops: CDR1 MNHEY, CDR2 SVGAGI. This CDR3 is built from 14 residues. The V gene lost 2 bases and the J gene lost 3 bases, with 11 bases spanning the gap. The DNA of the CDR3 is TGTGCCAGCAGTTACGGCGGGTACGTCTACGAGCAGTACTTC. This encodes CASSYGGYVYEQYF.

V is TRBV7-9 and J is TRBJ2-7; possible D gene TRBD1, 5 bases. In germline, CDR1 is SEHNR, CDR2 FQNEAQ (reference sequence). This CDR3 is 12 amino acids long. Trimming shortened V by 4 bases and J by 7 bases, and 11 bases separated the two germline ends. CDR3: CASSSFPGEQYF. The DNA for the CDR3 is TGTGCCAGCAGCTCTTTCCCAGGGGAGCAGTACTTC.

This clonotype appeared a single time. The chain combines TRBV25-1 with TRBJ2-7, with TRBD1 identical over 8 bases. The J segment lost 4 bases and the V segment lost 8 bases, leaving 7 bases of the junction unmatched. Germline V lookup: CDR1 MGHDK, CDR2 SYGVNS. This CDR3 comprises 13 residues. As DNA, the CDR3 is TGTGCCAGCGGGGTCACAGGGGGTTACGAGCAGTACTTC. This encodes CASGVTGGYEQYF.

This clonotype was counted a few times. In DNA form, the CDR3 reads TGTGCCAGCAGCTTATATGCGTTCCCGACAGGGGCGAACACCGGGGAGCTGTTTTTT. The encoded protein is CASSLYAFPTGANTGELFF. The chain links TRBV11-2 to TRBJ2-2; 8 nucleotides align to TRBD1. The CDR3 has 19 residues. CDR1 SGHAT and CDR2 FQNNGV come from the germline V gene. Trimming cost V 2 bases and J 0 bases; bases outside gene matches: 11.

DNA for the CDR3: TGTGCCAGCAGCTTGCGGACTAGCGCGGGGGCTGAGCAGTTCTTC. Residues: CASSLRTSAGAEQFF. The chain joins TRBV5-4 to TRBJ2-1; 9 nucleotides agree with TRBD2. Germline assignment: CDR1 SGHNT and CDR2 YYREEE (reference sequence). This CDR3 has 15 residues. Losses at the gene ends were 1 base for V and 9 bases for J; bases not matched to a gene: 8.

The table lists this clonotype with many counts. The gene calls are TRBV12-3 or TRBV12-4 and TRBJ2-1; D is unclear. The V end lost 6 bases, the J end lost 4 bases, and 7 bases lay between the germline ends. The CDR3 spans 12 residues. The CDR3 DNA reads as TGTGCCAGCAGGATCAGGTACAATGAGCAGTTCTTC. Translating gives CASRIRYNEQFF.

This clonotype was seen only a few times. V and J are TRBV12-3 or TRBV12-4 and TRBJ1-5, with D possibly matching TRBD1 (6 bases). This CDR3 has 16 amino acids. With 5 bases removed from V and 1 base from J, the gap between germline ends came to 15 bases. For the CDR3, the DNA is TGTGCCAGCAGTGAGATGACAGGCCCCAGCAATCAGCCCCAGCATTTT. Translation gives CASSEMTGPSNQPQHF.

This clonotype was seen a few times. The chain is built from TRBV6-5 and TRBJ2-1; TRBD2 is a possible D gene (6 bases). The V gene lost 2 bases and the J gene lost 5 bases, with 16 bases spanning the gap. CDR3 length equals 16 residues. CDR1 and CDR2 (germline): MNHEY, SVGAGI. CDR3 region: CASSYVGRDPNNEQFF. CDR3 coding DNA: TGTGCCAGCAGTTACGTAGGGCGGGACCCCAACAATGAGCAGTTCTTC.

This clonotype was counted only a few times. The CDR3 is CSARDGQRARDPQYF. CDR3 nucleotides: TGCAGTGCTAGAGATGGGCAGCGGGCTAGAGATCCCCAGTACTTC. The chain has TRBV20-1 and TRBJ2-5; maybe TRBD2 (6 bases). Germline-derived CDR1 and CDR2 are DFQATT and SNEGSKA (reference sequence). The CDR3 sequence is 15 residues long. Trimming shortened V by 0 bases and J by 9 bases, and 20 bases separated the two germline ends.

The V gene is TRBV20-1, the J gene TRBJ2-1; possibly TRBD1 for D (5 bases). Germline CDR1 and CDR2: DFQATT and SNEGSKA (reference sequence). The length of the CDR3 is 12 residues. V was pared by 5 bases and J by 6 bases, with 11 bases between. The CDR3, as DNA: TGCAGTGCTCGGTTTCAGGGCAATGAGCAGTTCTTC. It yields the protein CSARFQGNEQFF.

The chain couples TRBV27 to TRBJ2-5; 10 positions agree with TRBD1. With V trimmed by 3 bases and J by 5 bases, 12 bases remained unmatched. The germline gives CDR1 MNHEY, CDR2 SMNVEV (reference sequence). This CDR3 has 17 residues. The CDR3: CASSLSWRQGASETQYF. Written as DNA, the CDR3 is TGTGCCAGCAGTTTGTCCTGGCGACAGGGGGCTTCGGAGACCCAGTACTTC.

This clonotype was detected ten times or more. The V call is TRBV20-1, the J call TRBJ2-5, with a tentative D call TRBD1 (5 bases). Germline CDR1 is DFQATT and CDR2 is SNEGSKA (reference sequence). V lost 0 bases to trimming and J lost 5 bases, with 16 bases between them. This CDR3 comprises 15 residues. CDR3 protein: CSARDSAGFGETQYF. For the CDR3, the DNA is TGCAGTGCTAGAGATTCGGCAGGGTTTGGGGAGACCCAGTACTTC.

The CDR3 here is CASHTGYEQYF. The CDR3 region has the DNA TGTGCCAGCCATACGGGGTACGAGCAGTACTTC. The rearrangement links TRBV6-5 to TRBJ2-7; the D gene is possibly TRBD2 (5 bases). The CDR3 totals 11 residues. Trimming stripped 8 bases from V and 4 bases from J, with 9 bases between. From germline, CDR1 is MNHEY and CDR2 SVGAGI.

This clonotype appeared a few times. J is TRBJ1-4 and V is TRBV9; tentative D call: TRBD1 (5 bases). Germline V lookup: CDR1 SGDLS, CDR2 YYNGEE. V lost 3 bases, J lost 8 bases, and 17 bases lay in between. The CDR3 consists of 15 residues. CDR3 sequence: CASSEVGRGSEKLFF. CDR3 coding DNA: TGTGCCAGCAGCGAAGTGGGGCGGGGGTCAGAAAAACTGTTTTTT. The full variable domain, in which reference TRBV9 and TRBJ1-4 provide the parts outside the CDR3, is DSGVTQTPKHLITATGQRVTLRCSPRSGDLSVYWYQQSLDQGLQFLIQYYNGEERAKGNILERFSAQQFPDLHSELNLSSLELGDSALYFCASSEVGRGSEKLFFGSGTQLSVL.